One sample yielded the 11 T cell receptor beta chains listed below, sequenced in a study of CD8 T cells in Susac syndrome. Random hexamers were used to reverse transcribe about 0.45 to 1 ug of RNA. TCRdb re-called the immunoSEQ multiplex PCR reads through MiXCR, storing one row per CDR3 protein. The sample lists approximately 150,000 distinct CDR3 sequences, approximately 94% occurring once. Sequenced input: CD4+ T cells from PBMCs. Receptor source: a human donor in good health.

CDR3 sequence (DNA): TGCAGTGCCGGGACTGGCTCCTACGAGCAGTACTTC. It yields the protein CSAGTGSYEQYF. The chain uses TRBV20-1 and TRBJ2-7, with D maybe TRBD2 (6 bases). Deletions cut 6 bases from V and 0 bases from J, with 9 bases between. The CDR3 totals 12 residues. Germline-derived CDR1 and CDR2 are DFQATT and SNEGSKA (reference sequence).

This chain connects TRBV18 to TRBJ2-7; perhaps TRBD2 as D (6 bases). This CDR3 has 12 residues. CDR1 is KGHSH, CDR2 LQKENI, per germline. Between the trimmed V and J ends, which lost 3 bases and 4 bases, there was a span of 7 bases. The CDR3, as DNA: TGTGCCAGCTCACCCCGGGAGTACGAGCAGTACTTC. Translating it yields CASSPREYEQYF.

The CDR3 loop reads CATSMGLERYNEQFF. CDR3 coding DNA: TGTGCCACCAGCATGGGCCTTGAAAGATACAATGAGCAGTTCTTC. The V call is TRBV15, the J call TRBJ2-1; D is ambiguous. Per germline, CDR1 LNHNV and CDR2 YYDKDF (reference sequence). V was trimmed by 4 bases and J by 4 bases, leaving 14 bases between them. The CDR3 has 15 residues.

The rearrangement links TRBV30 to TRBJ1-2, with D possibly matching TRBD1 (6 bases). CDR1 is GTSNPN and CDR2 is SVGIG in the germline V gene (reference sequence). CDR3 length equals 12 residues. V shed 0 bases and J shed 8 bases, with 10 bases lying between them. CDR3 protein: CAWSVHGGGYTF. CDR3 bases: TGTGCCTGGAGTGTACACGGGGGCGGCTACACCTTC.

The genes are TRBV21-1 and TRBJ1-1. TRBV21-1 is deemed a pseudogene. CDR3 size: 11 residues. The CDR3 DNA follows: TGTGCCAGCAGCAAAATCCAGGAAGCTTTCTTT. This translates into CASSKIQEAFF.

CDR3 nucleotide sequence: TGTGCCTGGAGTCCCGTCGGGTTTGATAGCAATCAGCCCCAGCATTTT. It is translated as CAWSPVGFDSNQPQHF. The genes are TRBV30 and TRBJ1-5; D gene uncertain. This CDR3 comprises 16 residues. CDR1 is GTSNPN, CDR2 SVGIG, per germline (reference sequence). The V end lost 2 bases, the J end lost 0 bases, and 14 bases lay between the germline ends.

The rearrangement joins TRBV3-1 to TRBJ2-1, with TRBD2 matching over 9 bases. In germline, CDR1 is LGHDT, CDR2 YNNKEL (reference sequence). J gave up 4 bases and V 7 bases, and 5 bases lay outside the gene matches. This CDR3 region has 14 residues. CDR3 amino acids: CASKPSGTYNEQFF. The CDR3 DNA reads TGTGCCAGCAAGCCTAGCGGGACATACAATGAGCAGTTCTTC.

The chain carries TRBV5-1 and TRBJ2-3, with TRBD1 matching over 9 bases. CDR1 and CDR2 from the germline V gene are SGHRS and YFSETQ. The CDR3 sequence is 15 residues long. V dropped 4 bases and J dropped 6; count of bases not matched to a gene: 9. Written as DNA, the CDR3 is TGCGCCAGCAGCGTATCAACAGGGGGCGTTGATACGCAGTATTTT. This translates into CASSVSTGGVDTQYF.

This clonotype was seen more than once but under ten times. This chain joins TRBV27 and TRBJ1-3; 10 bases match TRBD1. The CDR3 is 15 residues long. Germline-derived CDR1 and CDR2 are MNHEY and SMNVEV (reference sequence). V trimming: 10 bases; J trimming: 7 bases; junction bases outside the gene matches: 13. DNA for the CDR3: TGTGCCAACACGCCCGGGACAGGGGACGGGAACACCATATATTTT. It translates to CANTPGTGDGNTIYF.

CDR3 residues: CASSPQSTYGYTF. The CDR3 region has the DNA TGTGCCAGCAGCCCACAGTCGACTTATGGCTACACCTTC. The chain links TRBV5-4 to TRBJ1-2; D gene uncertain. The CDR3 spans 13 residues. Germline V gene lookup returns CDR1 SGHNT and CDR2 YYREEE (reference sequence). V was clipped by 4 bases and J by 5 bases, with 12 bases between them.

The rearrangement joins TRBV9 to TRBJ2-6; D is undetermined. In germline, CDR1 is SGDLS, CDR2 YYNGEE. Trimming removed 0 bases from V and 4 bases from J, with 11 bases in between. CDR3 length equals 16 residues. CDR3 in amino acids: CASSVGAQAGANVLTF. The CDR3 coding sequence is TGTGCCAGCAGCGTAGGGGCCCAGGCGGGGGCCAACGTCCTGACTTTC.